The entry below gives a single TCR beta chain sequence along with its context. This record belongs to a study of control samples from healthy donors and cancer patients. The ends were cut back, 2 bases at V and 5 bases at J, with 12 bases in the middle. The CDR3 length is 14 residues. In germline, CDR1 is MNHEY, CDR2 SMNVEV (reference sequence). Produced via immunoSEQ multiplex PCR; TCRdb's table is partial and in-frame only. Of roughly 130,000 clones in the sample, 80% to 95% were seen once. The chain has TRBV27 and TRBJ1-1, with a weak D call TRBD1 (5 bases). The TCR originated in a man aged 30 to 39 in good health. The sample comprised blood. The CDR3 bases are TGTGCCAGCAGTTTACAGGGTACTCGGACTGAAGCTTTCTTT. As protein: CASSLQGTRTEAFF.